The T cell receptor (beta chain) under discussion was sequenced for a study of cytomegalovirus exposure and HLA in healthy donors. Findings and limits, study-wide: High sensitivity and specificity were reportedly achieved when the classifier diagnosed cytomegalovirus status.

Both 60 Vbeta primers and 13 Jbeta primers went into the PCR. The authors' processing: Approximately 86 million unique TCR beta chains, 9.5 million to 14 million shared, were counted in a later analysis. The assay was immunoSEQ multiplex PCR, and TCRdb's table has in-frame clones only and misses some. V and J calls plus clone size are reproduced from that table; the DNA served to infer D and trimming. In the table there are fewer than 120,000 clones, approximately 84% of which are singletons. CDR3 length: 14 residues. V was pared by 3 bases and J by 4 bases, with 15 bases between. The germline gives CDR1 GTSNPN, CDR2 SVGIG (reference sequence). Points on this clone: Its antigen is as yet unknown.

The TCR was taken from a man aged 40-55 years in good health and CMV-seronegative. The J gene is TRBJ1-2, the V gene TRBV30; the D gene is possibly TRBD1 (5 bases). Material for sequencing was PBMCs. The CDR3 DNA sequence: TGTGCCTGGAGGTCAGTAGGGGTCCTCTATGGCTACACCTTC. Its protein is CAWRSVGVLYGYTF.